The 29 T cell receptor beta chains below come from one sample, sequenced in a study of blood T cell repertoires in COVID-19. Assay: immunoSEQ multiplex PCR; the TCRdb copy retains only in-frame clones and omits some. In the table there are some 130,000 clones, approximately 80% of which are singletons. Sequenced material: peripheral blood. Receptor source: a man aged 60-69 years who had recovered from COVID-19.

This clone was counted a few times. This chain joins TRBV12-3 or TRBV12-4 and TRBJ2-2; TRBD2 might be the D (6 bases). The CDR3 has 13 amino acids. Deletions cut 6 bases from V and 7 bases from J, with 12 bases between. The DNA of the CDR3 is TGTGCCAGCAGGGGGACTGCGGACGGGGAGCTGTTTTTT. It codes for CASRGTADGELFF.

CDR3 residues: CASSPEGRGRGAIVEGQFF. CDR3 coding DNA: TGTGCCAGCAGCCCCGAGGGTCGGGGTCGGGGGGCCATCGTTGAGGGGCAGTTCTTC. The V and J genes are TRBV7-3 and TRBJ2-1; the D gene is possibly TRBD2 (7 bases). The CDR3 has 19 residues. Germline values: CDR1 SGHTA, CDR2 FQGTGA. V gave up 5 bases and J gave up 12 bases, with 35 bases separating them.

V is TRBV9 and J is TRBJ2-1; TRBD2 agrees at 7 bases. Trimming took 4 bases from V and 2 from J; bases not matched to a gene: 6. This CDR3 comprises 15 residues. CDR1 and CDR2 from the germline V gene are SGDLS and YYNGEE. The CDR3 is CASSPSAGPYNEQFF. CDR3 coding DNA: TGTGCCAGCAGCCCCTCAGCGGGGCCCTACAATGAGCAGTTCTTC.

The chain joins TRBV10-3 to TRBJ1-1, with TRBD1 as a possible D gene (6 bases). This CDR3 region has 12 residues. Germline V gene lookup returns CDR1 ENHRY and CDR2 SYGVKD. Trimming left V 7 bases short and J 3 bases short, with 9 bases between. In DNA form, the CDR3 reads TGTGCCATCACCTCAGGGGACACTGAAGCTTTCTTT. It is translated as CAITSGDTEAFF.

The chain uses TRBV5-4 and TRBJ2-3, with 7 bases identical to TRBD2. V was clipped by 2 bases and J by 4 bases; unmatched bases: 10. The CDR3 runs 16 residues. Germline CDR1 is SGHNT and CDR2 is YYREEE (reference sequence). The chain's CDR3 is CASSLGSGIGSDTQYF. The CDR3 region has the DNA TGTGCCAGCAGCTTAGGGAGCGGGATAGGGTCAGATACGCAGTATTTT.

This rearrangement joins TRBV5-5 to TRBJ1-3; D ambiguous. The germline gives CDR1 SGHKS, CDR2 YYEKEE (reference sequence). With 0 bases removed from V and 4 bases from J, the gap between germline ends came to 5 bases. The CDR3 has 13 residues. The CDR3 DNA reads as TGTGCCAGCAGCTTGGAACAGGGAAACACCATATATTTT. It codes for CASSLEQGNTIYF. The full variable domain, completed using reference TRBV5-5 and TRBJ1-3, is DAGVTQSPTHLIKTRGQQVTLRCSPISGHKSVSWYQQVLGQGPQFIFQYYEKEERGRGNFPDRFSARQFPNYSSELNVNALLLGDSALYLCASSLEQGNTIYFGEGSWLTVV.

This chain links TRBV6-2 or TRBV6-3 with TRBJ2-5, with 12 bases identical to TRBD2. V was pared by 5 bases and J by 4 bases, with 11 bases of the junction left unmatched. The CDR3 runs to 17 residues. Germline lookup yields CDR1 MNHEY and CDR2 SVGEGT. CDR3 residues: CASSLRRTSGTGETQYF. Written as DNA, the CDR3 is TGTGCCAGCAGTCTCCGGCGGACTAGCGGGACGGGAGAGACCCAGTACTTC.

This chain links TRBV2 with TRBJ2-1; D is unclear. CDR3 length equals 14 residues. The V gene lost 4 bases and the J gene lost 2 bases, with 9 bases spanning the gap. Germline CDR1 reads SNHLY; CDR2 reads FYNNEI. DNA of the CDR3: TGTGCCAGCAGTGTGCTAGTCACCTACAATGAGCAGTTCTTC. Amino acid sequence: CASSVLVTYNEQFF.

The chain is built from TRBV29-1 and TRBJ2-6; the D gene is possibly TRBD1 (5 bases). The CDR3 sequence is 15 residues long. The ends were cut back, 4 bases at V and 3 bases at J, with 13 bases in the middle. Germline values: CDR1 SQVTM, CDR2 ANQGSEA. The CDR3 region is CSVADIRFGANVLTF. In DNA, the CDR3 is TGCAGCGTTGCGGACATACGATTTGGGGCCAACGTCCTGACTTTC.

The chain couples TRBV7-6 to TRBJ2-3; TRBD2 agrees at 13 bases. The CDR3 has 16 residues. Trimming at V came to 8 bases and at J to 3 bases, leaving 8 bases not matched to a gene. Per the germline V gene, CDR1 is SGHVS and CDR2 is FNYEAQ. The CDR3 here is CASGRTSGSLTDTQYF. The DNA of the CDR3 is TGTGCCAGCGGGAGGACTAGCGGGAGTTTGACAGATACGCAGTATTTT.

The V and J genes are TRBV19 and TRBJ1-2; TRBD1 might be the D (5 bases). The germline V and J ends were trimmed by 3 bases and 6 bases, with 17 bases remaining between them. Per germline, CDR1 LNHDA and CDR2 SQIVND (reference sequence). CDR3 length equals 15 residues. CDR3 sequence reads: CASSMAGDFRDGYTF. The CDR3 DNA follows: TGTGCCAGTAGTATGGCGGGGGATTTTCGGGATGGCTACACCTTC.

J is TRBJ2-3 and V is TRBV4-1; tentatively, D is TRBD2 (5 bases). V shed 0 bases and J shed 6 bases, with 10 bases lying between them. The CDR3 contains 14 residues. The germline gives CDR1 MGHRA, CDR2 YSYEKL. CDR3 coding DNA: TGCGCCAGCAGCCAAGAAGAGGGCCGGGATACGCAGTATTTT. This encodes CASSQEEGRDTQYF.

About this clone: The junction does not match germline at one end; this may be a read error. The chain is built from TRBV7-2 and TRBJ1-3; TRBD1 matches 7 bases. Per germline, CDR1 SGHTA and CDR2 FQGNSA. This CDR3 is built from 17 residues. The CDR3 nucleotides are TGTGCCAGCAGCCCCAAGACGGGGACAGCCTCTGGAAACATCATATATTTT. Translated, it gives CASSPKTGTASGNIIYF. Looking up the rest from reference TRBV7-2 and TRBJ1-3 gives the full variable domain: GAGVSQSPSNKVTEKGKDVELRCDPISGHTALYWYRQSLGQGLEFLIYFQGNSAPDKSGLPSDRFSAERTGGSVSTLTIQRTQQEDSAVYLCASSPKTGTASGNIIYFGEGSWLTVV.

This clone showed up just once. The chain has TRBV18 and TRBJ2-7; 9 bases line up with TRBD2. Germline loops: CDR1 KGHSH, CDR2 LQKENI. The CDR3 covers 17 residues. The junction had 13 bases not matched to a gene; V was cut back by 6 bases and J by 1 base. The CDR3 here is CASSAVGSGSKSYEQYF. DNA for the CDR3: TGTGCCAGCTCCGCGGTTGGTAGCGGGAGCAAATCCTACGAGCAGTACTTC.

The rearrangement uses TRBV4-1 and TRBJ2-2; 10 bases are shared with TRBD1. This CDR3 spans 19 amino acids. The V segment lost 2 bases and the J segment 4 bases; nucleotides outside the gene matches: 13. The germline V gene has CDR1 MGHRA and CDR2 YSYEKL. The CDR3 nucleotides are TGCGCCAGCAGCCAACGCGACAGGGGGCTTGTTTCCGGCACCGGGGAGCTGTTTTTT. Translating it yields CASSQRDRGLVSGTGELFF.

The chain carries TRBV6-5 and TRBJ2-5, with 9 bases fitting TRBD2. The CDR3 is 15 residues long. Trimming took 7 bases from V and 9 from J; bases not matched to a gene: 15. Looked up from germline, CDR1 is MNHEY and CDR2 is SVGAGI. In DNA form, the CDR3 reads TGTGCCAGCACGGAGAGTAGCGGGGGCCACGGGGCCCAGTACTTC. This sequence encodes CASTESSGGHGAQYF.

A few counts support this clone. Here the CDR3 reads CAITPGQGNEAFF. CDR3 DNA: TGTGCCATCACCCCCGGACAGGGGAATGAAGCTTTCTTT. J is TRBJ1-1 and V is TRBV10-3; the match to TRBD1 covers 9 bases. The V and J ends lost 7 bases and 7 bases, in that order; junction bases with no gene match: 7. CDR3 length equals 13 residues. Germline V CDR1 and CDR2: ENHRY, SYGVKD.

CDR3 in DNA: TGTGCCAGCCATTCCGGGACAGGGAACAATCAGCCCCAGCATTTT. Amino acid sequence: CASHSGTGNNQPQHF. This chain links TRBV19 with TRBJ1-5, with TRBD1 identical over 9 bases. In germline, CDR1 is LNHDA, CDR2 SQIVND (reference sequence). With V trimmed by 9 bases and J by 3 bases, 9 bases remained unmatched. This CDR3 region has 15 residues.

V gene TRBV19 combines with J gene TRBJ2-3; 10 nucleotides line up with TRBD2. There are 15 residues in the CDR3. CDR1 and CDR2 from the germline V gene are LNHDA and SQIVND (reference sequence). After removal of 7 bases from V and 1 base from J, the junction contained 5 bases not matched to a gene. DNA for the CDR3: TGTGCCAGTACCACCCTAGCGGGAGGCACAGATACGCAGTATTTT. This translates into CASTTLAGGTDTQYF.

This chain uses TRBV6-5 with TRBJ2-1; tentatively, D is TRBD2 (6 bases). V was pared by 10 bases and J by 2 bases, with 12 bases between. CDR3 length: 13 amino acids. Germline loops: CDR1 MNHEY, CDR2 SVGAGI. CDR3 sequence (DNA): TGTGCCACCAGACTAGGAGCCTACAATGAGCAGTTCTTC. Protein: CATRLGAYNEQFF.

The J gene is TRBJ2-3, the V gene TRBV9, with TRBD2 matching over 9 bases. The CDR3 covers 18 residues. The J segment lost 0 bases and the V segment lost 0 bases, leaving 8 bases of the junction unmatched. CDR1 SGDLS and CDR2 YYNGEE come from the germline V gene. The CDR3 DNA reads TGTGCCAGCAGCGTAGGAGCGACTAGCGGTACTAGCACAGATACGCAGTATTTT. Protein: CASSVGATSGTSTDTQYF.

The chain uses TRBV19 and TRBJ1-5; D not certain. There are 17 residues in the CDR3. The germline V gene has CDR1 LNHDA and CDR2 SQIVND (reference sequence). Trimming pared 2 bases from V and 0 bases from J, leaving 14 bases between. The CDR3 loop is CASSILPGLYSNQPQHF. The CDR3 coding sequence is TGTGCCAGTAGTATACTCCCAGGCCTTTATAGCAATCAGCCCCAGCATTTT.

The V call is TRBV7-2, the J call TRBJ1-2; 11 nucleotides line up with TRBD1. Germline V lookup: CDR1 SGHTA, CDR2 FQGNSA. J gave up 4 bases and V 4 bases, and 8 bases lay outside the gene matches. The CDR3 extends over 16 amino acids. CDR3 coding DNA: TGTGCCAGCAGCTCGGACGGGACAGGGGGGGCCTATGGCTACACCTTC. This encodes CASSSDGTGGAYGYTF.

The CDR3 sequence is CASSRDSYEKLFF. The DNA for the CDR3 is TGTGCCAGCAGTCGGGACTCCTATGAAAAACTGTTTTTT. The V and J genes are TRBV6-2 or TRBV6-3 and TRBJ1-4; tentatively, D is TRBD1 (5 bases). Germline loops: CDR1 MNHEY, CDR2 SVGEGT. V was shortened by 5 bases and J by 6 bases, with 10 bases between the two germline ends. This CDR3 spans 13 amino acids.

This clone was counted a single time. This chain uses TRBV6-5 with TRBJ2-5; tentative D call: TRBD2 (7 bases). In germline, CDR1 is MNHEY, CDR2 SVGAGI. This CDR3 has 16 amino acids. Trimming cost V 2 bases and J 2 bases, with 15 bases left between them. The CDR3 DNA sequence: TGTGCCAGCAGTTACCGGAGGGGGGGAGATCAAGAGACCCAGTACTTC. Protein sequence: CASSYRRGGDQETQYF.

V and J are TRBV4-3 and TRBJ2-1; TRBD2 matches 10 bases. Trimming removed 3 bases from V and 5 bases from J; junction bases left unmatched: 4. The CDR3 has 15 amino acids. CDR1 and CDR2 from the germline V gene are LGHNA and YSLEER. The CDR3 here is CASSHVGLADNEQFF. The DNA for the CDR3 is TGCGCCAGCAGCCATGTAGGACTAGCGGACAATGAGCAGTTCTTC.

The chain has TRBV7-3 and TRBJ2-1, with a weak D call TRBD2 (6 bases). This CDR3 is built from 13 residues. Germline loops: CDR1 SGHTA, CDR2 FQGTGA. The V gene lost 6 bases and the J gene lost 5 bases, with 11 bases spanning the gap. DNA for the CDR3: TGTGCCAGCAGTGACGGGAGCCACAATGAGCAGTTCTTC. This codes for CASSDGSHNEQFF.

The CDR3, as DNA: TGTGCCAGCACCGAGGACAGGGGAGCTGCCGGGGAGCTGTTTTTT. Translation gives CASTEDRGAAGELFF. The V gene is TRBV2, the J gene TRBJ2-2; 9 bases fit TRBD1. The CDR3 has 15 amino acids. Germline V CDR1 and CDR2: SNHLY, FYNNEI. The ends lost 7 bases at V and 6 bases at J; junction bases unmatched: 9. The variable domain in full, completed from reference TRBV2 and TRBJ2-2, reads EPEVTQTPSHQVTQMGQEVILRCVPISNHLYFYWYRQILGQKVEFLVSFYNNEISEKSEIFDDQFSVERPDGSNFTLKIRSTKLEDSAMYFCASTEDRGAAGELFFGEGSRLTVL.

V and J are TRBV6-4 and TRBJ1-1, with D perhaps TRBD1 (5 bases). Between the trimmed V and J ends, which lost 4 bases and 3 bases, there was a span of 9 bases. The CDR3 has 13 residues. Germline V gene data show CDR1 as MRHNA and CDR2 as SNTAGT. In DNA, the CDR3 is TGTGCCAGCAGTGTCAGGGAGGACACTGAAGCTTTCTTT. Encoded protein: CASSVREDTEAFF.